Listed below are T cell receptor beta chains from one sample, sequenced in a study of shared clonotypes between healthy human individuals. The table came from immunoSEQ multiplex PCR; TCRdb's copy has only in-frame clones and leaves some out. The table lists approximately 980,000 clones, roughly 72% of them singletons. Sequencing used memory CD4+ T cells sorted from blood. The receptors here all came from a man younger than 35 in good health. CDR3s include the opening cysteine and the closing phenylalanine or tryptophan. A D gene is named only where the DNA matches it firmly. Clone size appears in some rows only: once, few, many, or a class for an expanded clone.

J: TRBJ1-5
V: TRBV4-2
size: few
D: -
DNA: TGTGCCAGCAGCCCCCAGGGCGTAAGCAATCAGCCCCAGCATTTT
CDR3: CASSPQGVSNQPQHF

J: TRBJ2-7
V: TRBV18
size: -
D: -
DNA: TGTGCCAGCTCACCACCGGGACGCTACGAGCAGTACTTC
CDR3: CASSPPGRYEQYF

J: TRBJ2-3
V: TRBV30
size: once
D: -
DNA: TGTGCCTGGAGTGTACGAGATACGCAGTATTTT
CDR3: CAWSVRDTQYF

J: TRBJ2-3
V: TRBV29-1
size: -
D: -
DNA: TGCAGCGTTGAAAGGTTACACACAGATACGCAGTATTTT
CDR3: CSVERLHTDTQYF

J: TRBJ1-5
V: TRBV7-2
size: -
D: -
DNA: TGTGCCAGCAGCTTAGGGGGTATAGGCAATCAGCCCCAGCATTTT
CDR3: CASSLGGIGNQPQHF

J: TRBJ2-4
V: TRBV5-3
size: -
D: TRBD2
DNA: TGTGCCAGAAGCTTGGAAACTAGCGGGGGTCAAAACATTCAGTACTTC
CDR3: CARSLETSGGQNIQYF

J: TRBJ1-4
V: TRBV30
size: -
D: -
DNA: TGTGCCTGGAGTGTACCAAGAGGAGAAAAACTGTTTTTT
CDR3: CAWSVPRGEKLFF

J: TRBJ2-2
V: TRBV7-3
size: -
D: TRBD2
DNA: TGTGCCAGCAGCTTCAGGCGCGAATTGACTAGCGGGGTAAACACCGGGGAGCTGTTTTTT
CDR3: CASSFRRELTSGVNTGELFF

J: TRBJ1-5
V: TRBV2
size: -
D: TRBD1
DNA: TGTGCCAGCAGTGATCCAGGACAGGTCAGGCAGCCCCAGCATTTT
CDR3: CASSDPGQVRQPQHF

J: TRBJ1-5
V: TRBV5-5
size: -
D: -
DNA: TGTGCCAGCAGCTTTCATTCGTATAGCAATCAGCCCCAGCATTTT
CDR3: CASSFHSYSNQPQHF

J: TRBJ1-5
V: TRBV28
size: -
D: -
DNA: TGTGCCAGCAGTTTTACTGGTCGAGGGGAAGGGAATCAGCCCCAGCATTTT
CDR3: CASSFTGRGEGNQPQHF

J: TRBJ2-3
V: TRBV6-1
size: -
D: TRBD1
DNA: TGTGCCAGCAGTGAAGGCGGGACAGGCTTTTCTAGCACAGATACGCAGTATTTT
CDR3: CASSEGGTGFSSTDTQYF

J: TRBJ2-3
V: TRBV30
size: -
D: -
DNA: TGTGCCTGGAGTGTACATCGAACCGATACGCAGTATTTT
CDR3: CAWSVHRTDTQYF

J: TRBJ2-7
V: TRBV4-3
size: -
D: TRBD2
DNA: TGCGCCAGCAGCCAAGAGTGGGGCGGGAGGGCCTACGAGCAGTACTTC
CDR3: CASSQEWGGRAYEQYF

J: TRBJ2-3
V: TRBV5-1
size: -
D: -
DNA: TGCGCCAGCAGAGTGGGGGTTCCAAGCACAGATACGCAGTATTTT
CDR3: CASRVGVPSTDTQYF

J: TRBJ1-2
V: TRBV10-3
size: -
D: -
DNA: TGTGCCATCAGTGCTCAGACGACAGGTTCGGATGGCTACACCTTC
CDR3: CAISAQTTGSDGYTF

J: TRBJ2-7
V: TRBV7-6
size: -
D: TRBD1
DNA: TGTGCCAGCAGCTTTTCAGGACAGGGGCTTGAAGAGCAGTACTTC
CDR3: CASSFSGQGLEEQYF

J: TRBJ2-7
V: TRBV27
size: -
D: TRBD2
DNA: TGTGCCAGCAGTTTACGGACTAGCGGGGGGACAAGCTCCTACGAGCAGTACTTC
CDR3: CASSLRTSGGTSSYEQYF

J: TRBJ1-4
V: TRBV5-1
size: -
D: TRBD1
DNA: TGCGCCAGCAGCTTGGGGGGACAGGGGTATGAAAAACTGTTTTTT
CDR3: CASSLGGQGYEKLFF

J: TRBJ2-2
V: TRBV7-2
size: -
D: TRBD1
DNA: TGTGCCAGCAGCCCTCAGGGGGCGGGCGGGGAGCTGTTTTTT
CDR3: CASSPQGAGGELFF

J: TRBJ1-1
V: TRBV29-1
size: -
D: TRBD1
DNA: TGCAGCGTTGAATGGGGACAGGCGAACACTGAAGCTTTCTTT
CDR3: CSVEWGQANTEAFF

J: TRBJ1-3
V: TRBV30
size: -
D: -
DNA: TGTGCCTGGAGGGGGGCCGGAAACACCATATATTTT
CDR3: CAWRGAGNTIYF

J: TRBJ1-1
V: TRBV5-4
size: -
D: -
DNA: TGTGCCAGCAGCTTGCGGCTTGAGGGCACTGAAGCTTTCTTT
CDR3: CASSLRLEGTEAFF

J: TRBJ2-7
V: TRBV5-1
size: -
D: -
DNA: TGCGCCAGCAGCTTCCCCGACAGCGTCGAGCAGTACTTC
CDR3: CASSFPDSVEQYF

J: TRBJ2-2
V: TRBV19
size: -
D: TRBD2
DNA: TGTGCCAGTAGCCTAGCGGGAGGGATCGGGGAGCTGTTTTTT
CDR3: CASSLAGGIGELFF

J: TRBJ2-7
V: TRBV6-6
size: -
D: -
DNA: TGTGCCAGCAGTGGGAAACAGGACTCCTACGAGCAGTACTTC
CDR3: CASSGKQDSYEQYF

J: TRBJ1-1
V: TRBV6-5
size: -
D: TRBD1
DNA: TGTGCCAGCAAAACAGGGGACACTGAAGCTTTCTTT
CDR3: CASKTGDTEAFF

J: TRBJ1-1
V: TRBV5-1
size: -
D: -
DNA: TGCGCCAGCAGCAGACAGGCTAACACTGAAGCTTTCTTT
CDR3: CASSRQANTEAFF

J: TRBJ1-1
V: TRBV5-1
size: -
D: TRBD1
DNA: TGCGCCAGCAGCTTGTTATGGACAGGGGTAGCTTTCTTT
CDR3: CASSLLWTGVAFF

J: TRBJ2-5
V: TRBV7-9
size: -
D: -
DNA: TGTGCCAGCAGCCCCCCCCAAGAGACCCAGTACTTC
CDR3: CASSPPQETQYF

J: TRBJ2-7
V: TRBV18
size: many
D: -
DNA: TGTGCCAGCTCACCACCGGGACTCGGGAACTACGAGCAGTACTTC
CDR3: CASSPPGLGNYEQYF

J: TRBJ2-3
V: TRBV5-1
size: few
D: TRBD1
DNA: TGCGCCAGCAGCCTTCGGGACAGGGAATCAGATACGCAGTATTTT
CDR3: CASSLRDRESDTQYF

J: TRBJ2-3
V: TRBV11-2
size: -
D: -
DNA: TGTGCCAGCAGCTTAGAGGGGATGAGGGCCCGTAGGGCAGATACGCAGTATTTT
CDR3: CASSLEGMRARRADTQYF

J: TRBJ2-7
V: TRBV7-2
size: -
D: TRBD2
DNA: TGTGCCAGCAGCTTAGCGCTTCAGCGGGGGTCCTACGAGCAGTACTTC
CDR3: CASSLALQRGSYEQYF

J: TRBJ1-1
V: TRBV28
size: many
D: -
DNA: TGTGCCAGCAGTTTAGAGGCCACTGAAGCTTTCTTT
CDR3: CASSLEATEAFF

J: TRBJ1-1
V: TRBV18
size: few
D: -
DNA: TGTGCCAGCTCACCAGCAGGGTTAAACACTGAAGCTTTCTTT
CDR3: CASSPAGLNTEAFF

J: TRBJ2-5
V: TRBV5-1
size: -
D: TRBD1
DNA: TGCGCCAGCAGCTTGGCAGGGGGCCACGAGACCCAGTACTTC
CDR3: CASSLAGGHETQYF

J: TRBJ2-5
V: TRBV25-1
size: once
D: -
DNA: TGTGCCAGCAGTGAATCAGGAGGGGGGGCGATGGAGACCCAGTACTTC
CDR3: CASSESGGGAMETQYF

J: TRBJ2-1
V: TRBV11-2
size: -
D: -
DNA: TGTGCCAGCAGCTTAGCAGGAGGGAACTCCTACAATGAGCAGTTCTTC
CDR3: CASSLAGGNSYNEQFF

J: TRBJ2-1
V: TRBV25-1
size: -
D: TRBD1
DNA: TGTGCCGGGGTGGATAGGGACAGACCGTTCTTC
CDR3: CAGVDRDRPFF

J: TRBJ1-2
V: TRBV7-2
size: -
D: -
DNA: TGTGCCAGCAGCCCATCGGATTTGTATGGCTACACCTTC
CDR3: CASSPSDLYGYTF